This T cell receptor beta chain was recovered during a study of blood T cell repertoires in COVID-19 (dated by TCRdb to 2020 to 2022). Some background on the complete study: Samples from collaborators originated in the United States, Italy and Spain and spanned both the acute and convalescent phases of COVID-19. The sample metadata nearly always contained a de-identified subject ID, COVID-19 status, age in years and sex. The prospective study material was composed of cDNA or gDNA derived from T cells, B-cell-depleted T cells, or PBMCs. Deeply sampled blood TCRbeta repertoires from subjects exposed to, actively infected with, or recovered from COVID-19 were included in the dataset. Samples were obtained from the ongoing ImmuneRACE study (first 160 participants) and from 950 to 1,500 subjects provided by 6 global collaborators. The repertoires were made available in a free public database intended to serve as a resource for research on the immune response to SARS-CoV-2. HLA class I and class II types, where available, came from metadata supplied by the sample provider rather than from assay-based typing. Overall study results and their limits: The amount of clinical and demographic metadata varied by source and participant and was provided uncurated.

TCRbeta CDR3 regions were amplified from genomic DNA using the immunoSEQ Assay, a bias-controlled multiplex PCR. The source study handled its data this way. Nucleated cell counts per sample were estimated from amplification of reference gene primers within the assay. To quantify the absolute abundance of each unique TCRbeta CDR3 rearrangement, sequence reads were collapsed and filtered. Productive Simpson clonality was computed per sample as the square root of Simpson's diversity index over productive rearrangements. TCRdb carries this immuneACCESS record with in-frame sequences only. Its versions omit some clonotypes, under half of them owing to an unresolved V gene in the studies checked, with the rest unexplained. The V and J calls and clone size are taken from that table; D and trimming were inferred from the DNA. The sample data list 200,000 to 250,000 clones, and about four fifths of these were observed just once. Roughly 2.8% of the sample belongs to the ten largest clones.

The germline ends are 5 bases apart after V is trimmed by 1 base and J by 2 bases. CDR1 is given as SNHLY and CDR2 as FYNNEI, both from the germline V gene. CDR3 length: 13 amino acids, cysteine to phenylalanine. The kept DNA is CDR3 alone, 39 bases in frame from the first base. Comments on this clone: What this receptor recognizes is not known. One base away there is no much larger clone; base qualities are not given.

Collaborating institutions collected whole blood in K2EDTA tubes following their own protocols. For TCRbeta analysis, collaborators shipped samples in one of three forms: frozen whole blood, isolated PBMCs, or DNA extracted from either of those sample types. The sample comprised peripheral blood. This chain is built from TRBV2 and TRBJ2-5; a confident D gene designation cannot be given. The TCR was taken from a man aged 50 to 60 with active or convalescent COVID-19. The sequenced DNA is TGTGCCAGCAGTGAAGTGCAGCAAGAGACCCAGTACTTC. The translation is CASSEVQQETQYF.